A selection of T cell receptor beta chains follows, all from one sample in a study of shared clonotypes between healthy human individuals. Repertoires were generated with immunoSEQ multiplex PCR, while TCRdb's copy carries only in-frame clones and drops some. The sample records about 300,000 clones, over 65% being singletons. The sample comprised memory CD4+ T cells sorted from blood. The receptors were sampled from a man aged 25 to 45 in good health. Each CDR3 is given with its conserved first and last residue.

v_call cdr3_aa
TRBV7-9 CASSFTDTQYF
TRBV18 CASSPASLFGNEQFF
TRBV9 CASRGTSGDGELFF
TRBV11-2 CASSPNGGALGYTF
TRBV28 CASSFTEKRYEQFF
TRBV29-1 CSAGTGSTEAFF
TRBV4-3 CASSQEGPPRELFF
TRBV4-2 CASSHSAGAPNTEAFF
TRBV6-1 CASRVSTGWAFF
TRBV7-2 CASSKRQGTGELFF
TRBV7-2 CASSLYGTGEQPQHF